This paragraph reports one TCR beta chain. In the PCR, 60 Vbeta and 13 Jbeta primers were used. The method was immunoSEQ multiplex PCR; TCRdb's version includes in-frame clones alone and lacks a portion of them. The table records about 160,000 clones, about 80% of them present only once. The V end lost 3 bases, the J end lost 8 bases, and 10 bases lay between the germline ends. The V gene's germline CDR1 is KGHSH and CDR2 LQKENI. The CDR3 covers 13 residues. The source of the sample is a study of cytomegalovirus exposure and HLA in healthy donors. The source is a middle-aged man in good health and CMV-seropositive. V and J are TRBV18 and TRBJ1-4; D remains ambiguous. Sequencing was carried out using PBMCs. The chain's CDR3 is CASSPGLSEKLFF. The CDR3 DNA follows: TGTGCCAGCTCACCGGGCCTAAGCGAAAAACTGTTTTTT.